This T cell receptor (beta chain) was retrieved from a study of T cells in Graves' hyperthyroidism and ophthalmopathy. Patients aged 18 to 65 had newly diagnosed hyperthyroidism of under 2 months' duration. It was RNA transcripts that yielded the amplified TCR beta CDR3 regions. The HTBI primer set served for first-round RT-PCR of the TCR CDR3. TCRdb fed the multiplex PCR reads into MiXCR, producing one record per CDR3 protein. The sample records about 130,000 distinct CDR3 sequences, 22% being singletons. Germline lookup yields CDR1 SGHTA and CDR2 FQGTGA. The ends lost 4 bases at V and 5 bases at J; junction bases unmatched: 3. This CDR3 has 14 amino acids.

The receptor was derived from a woman between 50 and 59 years old with Graves' hyperthyroidism that later progressed to Graves' ophthalmopathy. J is TRBJ2-1 and V is TRBV7-3; 9 nucleotides agree with TRBD2. The sample consisted of blood. Here the CDR3 reads CASSSSGRHNEQFF. Here the CDR3 DNA reads TGTGCCAGCAGCTCCAGCGGGAGGCACAATGAGCAGTTCTTC.